A single TCR beta chain is shown here with its context. What it recognizes is unknown. This entry is derived from a study of T cell repertoires in cytomegalovirus infection. Whole-study context: CMV infection plus the matching HLA type was flagged by public TCR beta signatures. The study, taken as a whole, reports: Clonotype analysis showed dominance of the ex vivo response by HLA-C-restricted CMV-specific TCR beta clonotypes. CMV carriers with the relevant HLA were identified by cumulative public TCR beta family frequency.

V lost 5 bases to trimming and J lost 2 bases, with 12 bases between them. Germline assignment: CDR1 LGHNT and CDR2 FRNRAP. The CDR3 covers 14 residues. TCRdb reprocessed the reads via MiXCR and lists one record per CDR3 protein. Among roughly 250,000 distinct CDR3 sequences listed, 22% were seen once. The sequence was obtained from a human donor in good health (CMV status not recorded). Some clones in this sample may be carry-over from other donors' samples. This chain links TRBV12-5 with TRBJ2-5, with TRBD1 as a possible D gene (5 bases). Input material: CD8+ T cells from PBMCs. CDR3 amino acids: CASGTDSLQETQYF. CDR3 DNA sequence: TGTGCTAGTGGTACAGACAGCCTACAAGAGACCCAGTACTTC.